This TCR beta chain is drawn from a study of blood T cell repertoires in COVID-19. As for the study in general: Researchers got acute and convalescent COVID-19 samples from the United States, Italy and Spain. Sample material is recorded as cDNA or gDNA derived from T cells, B-cell-depleted T cells, or PBMCs.

Trimming removed 2 bases from V and 5 bases from J, with 10 bases in between. CDR3 length: 14 residues. Germline CDR1 reads MNHEY; CDR2 reads SVGEGT. Source study methods: Reference gene primers were amplified, and this amplification served to estimate nucleated cell counts. Assay: immunoSEQ multiplex PCR; the TCRdb copy retains only in-frame clones and omits some. The DNA gave D and trimming, while V, J and clone size come from that table. The sample has 120,000 or so clones, more than 70% seen once. This receptor was taken from a man between 70 and 80 years old with acute or convalescent COVID-19. The chain couples TRBV6-2 or TRBV6-3 to TRBJ1-5, with D possibly matching TRBD1 (5 bases). Material: peripheral blood. CDR3 DNA: TGTGCCAGCAGTTACAGGGGAGGAGATCAGCCCCAGCATTTT. It is translated as CASSYRGGDQPQHF.